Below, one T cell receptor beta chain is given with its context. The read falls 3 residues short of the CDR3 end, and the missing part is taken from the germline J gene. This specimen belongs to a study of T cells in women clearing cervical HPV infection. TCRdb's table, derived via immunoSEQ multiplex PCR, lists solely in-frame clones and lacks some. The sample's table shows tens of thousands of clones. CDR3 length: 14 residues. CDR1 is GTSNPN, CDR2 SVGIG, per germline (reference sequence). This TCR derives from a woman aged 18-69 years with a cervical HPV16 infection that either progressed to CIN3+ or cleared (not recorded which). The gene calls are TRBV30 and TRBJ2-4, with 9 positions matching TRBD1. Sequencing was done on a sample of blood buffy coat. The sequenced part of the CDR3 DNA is TGTGCCTGGAGTCCTAACAGGGGGCGGGGAGGT. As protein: CAWSPNRGRGG. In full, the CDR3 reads CAWSPNRGRGGQYF.